This TCR beta chain came from a study of T cell changes during pregnancy in multiple sclerosis. Using immunoSEQ multiplex PCR, the repertoire was profiled, and TCRdb retains in-frame clones only, with some absent. The repertoire holds under 65,000 clones, with approximately 93% as singletons. Trimming removed 7 bases at V and 3 bases at J, with 12 bases between. Looked up from germline, CDR1 is SGDLS and CDR2 is YYNGEE. The CDR3 loop spans 13 amino acids. This clone was observed once. The chain recombines TRBV9 with TRBJ2-3, with D possibly matching TRBD2 (6 bases). The clonotype originates from a female donor with multiple sclerosis, enrolled in a pregnancy study. The sequenced sample was CD8+ T cells from peripheral blood mononuclear cells, obtained in the third trimester of pregnancy. CDR3 coding DNA: TGTGCCAGCTGGGAGGAAGAAACAGATACGCAGTATTTT. Amino acid sequence: CASWEEETDTQYF.